One T cell receptor beta chain is described in this entry. Per the study methods: Reference gene primer amplification gave nucleated cell count estimates. Method: immunoSEQ multiplex PCR; TCRdb's copy keeps in-frame clones and lacks some. Clonal size and the V and J genes are those of that table, whereas D and trimming came from the DNA. The table lists about 260,000 clones, about 87% of them singletons. This sample was taken from a study of blood T cell repertoires in COVID-19. Overall study: There were acute and convalescent COVID-19 samples, and they came from the United States, Italy and Spain. The cDNA or gDNA used as material had been derived from T cells, B-cell-depleted T cells, or PBMCs.

Seattle's cohort entered during active infection and was followed longitudinally. Germline V CDR1 and CDR2: SGHVS, FNYEAQ. The CDR3 sequence is 14 residues long. V shed 2 bases, J shed 3 bases, and the junction held 4 bases outside the gene matches. Material for sequencing was peripheral blood. The J gene is TRBJ2-7, the V gene TRBV7-6; 7 bases fit TRBD2. The TCR originated in a woman aged 65 to 85 with COVID-19, enrolled during active disease. The CDR3 DNA sequence: TGTGCCAGCAGCTTAACGGGAGGACTCTACGAGCAGTACTTC. Protein: CASSLTGGLYEQYF.